This is a list of T cell receptor beta chains from one sample in a study of T cells in Graves' hyperthyroidism and ophthalmopathy. TCRdb reprocessed the multiplex PCR reads via MiXCR and lists one record per CDR3 protein. The sample holds about 380,000 distinct CDR3 sequences, roughly 20% seen once. Material: blood. The origin of the receptors is a man between 18 and 29 years old with Graves' ophthalmopathy. Each CDR3 is given with its conserved first and last residue. D genes are given only for firm matches. Clone size is stated in some rows and not others, as once, few, many or a class when expanded.

>TRBV5-1|TRBJ2-5|NA|NA
CASSLQGISRKETQYF
TGCGCCAGCAGCTTGCAGGGGATCTCTCGCAAAGAGACCCAGTACTTC
>TRBV6-1|TRBJ2-5|few|TRBD2
CASSETVAGGLGETQYF
TGTGCCAGCAGTGAAACGGTAGCGGGGGGGTTGGGAGAGACCCAGTACTTC
>TRBV18|TRBJ1-5|NA|TRBD1
CASSGRGLGNQPQHF
TGTGCCAGCTCAGGGAGGGGGCTTGGCAATCAGCCCCAGCATTTT
>TRBV7-9|TRBJ2-5|NA|TRBD1
CASSLVGDRGIQETQYF
TGTGCCAGCAGCTTAGTGGGGGACAGGGGTATTCAAGAGACCCAGTACTTC
>TRBV18|TRBJ1-1|NA|TRBD1
CASSPQTGHTEAFF
TGTGCCAGCTCACCACAGACAGGGCATACTGAAGCTTTCTTT
>TRBV7-9|TRBJ2-7|many|NA
CASSQWGSEQYF
TGTGCCAGCAGCCAGTGGGGGTCGGAGCAGTACTTC
>TRBV3-1|TRBJ1-2|many|TRBD1
CASSHSPGTGGEGWYGYTF
TGTGCCAGCAGCCATTCACCCGGGACAGGGGGCGAAGGGTGGTATGGCTACACCTTC
>TRBV12-3/TRBV12-4|TRBJ1-4|NA|NA
CASSRGGFGEKLFF
TGTGCCAGCAGCCGGGGAGGCTTTGGGGAAAAACTGTTTTTT
>TRBV6-1|TRBJ2-7|few|NA
CAGHGGGNTYEQYF
TGTGCCGGACACGGAGGGGGAAATACCTACGAGCAGTACTTC
>TRBV27|TRBJ1-6|many|NA
CASARPNVGKHSPLHF
TGTGCCAGCGCTAGGCCCAACGTGGGAAAACACTCACCCCTCCACTTT
>TRBV12-3/TRBV12-4|TRBJ1-6|many|NA
CASSYGRGDSPLHF
TGTGCCAGCTCTTACGGCAGGGGTGATTCACCCCTCCACTTT
>TRBV28|TRBJ1-4|many|NA
CASRGQSEKLFF
TGTGCCAGCAGGGGTCAAAGTGAAAAACTGTTTTTT
>TRBV9|TRBJ1-1|NA|NA
CASSVDLGRTTEAFF
TGTGCCAGCAGCGTAGATCTCGGACGAACTACTGAAGCTTTCTTT
>TRBV6-5|TRBJ2-5|many|NA
CASSYSRNQETQYF
TGTGCCAGCAGTTACTCGCGGAATCAAGAGACCCAGTACTTC
>TRBV9|TRBJ2-7|few|NA
CASSVAPGTLNEQYF
TGTGCCAGCAGCGTAGCCCCCGGGACATTGAACGAGCAGTACTTC
>TRBV6-1|TRBJ2-1|many|TRBD1
CASSEPGQGAAEQFF
TGTGCCAGCAGTGAACCGGGACAGGGGGCTGCTGAGCAGTTCTTC
>TRBV2|TRBJ1-5|many|NA
CASSPDGQYNQPQHF
TGTGCCAGCAGCCCCGACGGGCAGTACAATCAGCCCCAGCATTTT
>TRBV7-3|TRBJ2-2|NA|TRBD2
CASSLTPTGGVGTGELFF
TGTGCCAGCAGCTTAACCCCAACGGGGGGAGTCGGCACCGGGGAGCTGTTTTTT
>TRBV6-1|TRBJ2-7|NA|TRBD1
CASSDGTGGSYEQYF
TGTGCCAGCAGTGACGGGACAGGGGGCTCCTACGAGCAGTACTTC
>TRBV6-1|TRBJ2-3|many|TRBD2
CASNRAGGLGDTQYF
TGTGCCAGCAATCGGGCGGGGGGGCTGGGAGATACGCAGTATTTT
>TRBV20-1|TRBJ1-1|many|NA
CSARVSRRYTEAFF
TGCAGTGCTAGAGTCAGTCGACGATACACTGAAGCTTTCTTT
>TRBV12-3/TRBV12-4|TRBJ1-4|NA|TRBD1
CASSRPQTGGDEKLFF
TGTGCCAGCAGCCGACCTCAGACAGGGGGAGATGAAAAACTGTTTTTT
>TRBV7-8|TRBJ1-1|many|TRBD1
CASSPRSTGSTEAFF
TGTGCCAGCAGCCCAAGATCGACAGGGAGCACTGAAGCTTTCTTT
>TRBV19|TRBJ1-1|few|NA
CATADRSTEAFF
TGTGCCACAGCCGACAGGTCCACTGAAGCTTTCTTT
>TRBV20-1|TRBJ1-5|many|TRBD1
CSAGGTVNQPQHF
TGCAGTGCTGGCGGGACAGTGAATCAGCCCCAGCATTTT
>TRBV7-9|TRBJ1-1|many|TRBD1
CASSLGTAEAFF
TGTGCCAGCAGCCTCGGGACAGCTGAAGCTTTCTTT
>TRBV3-1|TRBJ2-1|many|NA
CASSQPGLNNEQFF
TGTGCCAGCAGCCAGCCGGGACTCAACAATGAGCAGTTCTTC
>TRBV7-6|TRBJ2-7|many|NA
CASSPGGATYEQYF
TGTGCCAGCAGTCCAGGGGGGGCCACCTACGAGCAGTACTTC
>TRBV12-3/TRBV12-4|TRBJ1-4|NA|NA
CASSLDQTSWVNEKLFF
TGTGCCAGCAGTTTAGATCAGACCTCTTGGGTTAATGAAAAACTGTTTTTT
>TRBV6-1|TRBJ1-1|many|NA
CASSAAMNTEAFF
TGTGCCAGCAGTGCCGCCATGAACACTGAAGCTTTCTTT
>TRBV6-5|TRBJ1-5|few|NA
CASSYSRDPLGNQPQHF
TGTGCCAGCAGTTACTCGCGGGACCCATTAGGCAATCAGCCCCAGCATTTT
>TRBV13|TRBJ2-7|many|NA
CASSSGGLYEQYF
TGTGCCAGCAGCTCCGGCGGTCTCTACGAGCAGTACTTC
>TRBV27|TRBJ2-1|many|NA
CASSAGRVEQFF
TGTGCCAGCAGTGCCGGGAGAGTAGAGCAGTTCTTC
>TRBV2|TRBJ2-5|NA|NA
CASRAERTNQETQYF
TGTGCCAGCAGGGCAGAACGGACTAACCAAGAGACCCAGTACTTC
>TRBV12-3/TRBV12-4|TRBJ1-2|many|TRBD1
CASTQGGNGYTF
TGTGCCAGCACCCAGGGGGGAAATGGCTACACCTTC
>TRBV20-1|TRBJ2-2|many|NA
CSAREKRRANTGELFF
TGCAGTGCTAGAGAAAAAAGGCGTGCGAACACCGGGGAGCTGTTTTTT